This TCR beta chain stems from a study of blood T cell repertoires in COVID-19. Study background: Spain, Italy and the United States supplied samples that represented acute and convalescent COVID-19. The analysed material was cDNA or gDNA that came from T cells, B-cell-depleted T cells, or PBMCs.

Sequenced by immunoSEQ multiplex PCR; TCRdb stores in-frame clones only, minus some. The table lists roughly 100,000 clones, around 81% of them singletons. J lost 5 bases, V lost 5 bases, and 8 bases had no gene match. CDR3 size: 14 residues. Germline values: CDR1 MDHEN, CDR2 SYDVKM. This sequence was found in a man older than 75 with acute or convalescent COVID-19. The V gene is TRBV28, the J gene TRBJ2-5; the match to TRBD2 covers 7 bases. The sample comprised peripheral blood. The CDR3 here is CASSPPGLRETQYF. As DNA, the CDR3 is TGTGCCAGCAGTCCACCGGGACTAAGGGAGACCCAGTACTTC.